The 2 T cell receptor beta chains in this list originate from one sample, sequenced in a study of blood T cell repertoires in COVID-19. The protocol was immunoSEQ multiplex PCR, while the TCRdb copy is restricted to in-frame clones and leaves out a portion. This table holds 250,000 or so clones, about 89% found once. Material for sequencing was peripheral blood. The origin of the receptors is a man in his forties with active or convalescent COVID-19.

This clone occurred a few times. The V gene is TRBV7-9, the J gene TRBJ2-6, with 7 nucleotides matching TRBD2. The V gene's germline CDR1 is SEHNR and CDR2 FQNEAQ (reference sequence). J gave up 0 bases and V 8 bases, and 1 base lay outside the gene matches. CDR3 length: 14 residues. The CDR3, as DNA: TGTGCCAGCCGCGGGGGCTCTGGGGCCAACGTCCTGACTTTC. It yields the protein CASRGGSGANVLTF.

The chain couples TRBV28 to TRBJ1-3, with TRBD1 as a possible D gene (5 bases). Trimming took off 4 bases at V and 6 bases at J, with 13 bases between the two ends. Germline lookup yields CDR1 MDHEN and CDR2 SYDVKM. The CDR3 sequence is 14 residues long. CDR3 in DNA: TGTGCCAGCAGTTCTGACCGGGGGGTAAACACCATATATTTT. This sequence encodes CASSSDRGVNTIYF.